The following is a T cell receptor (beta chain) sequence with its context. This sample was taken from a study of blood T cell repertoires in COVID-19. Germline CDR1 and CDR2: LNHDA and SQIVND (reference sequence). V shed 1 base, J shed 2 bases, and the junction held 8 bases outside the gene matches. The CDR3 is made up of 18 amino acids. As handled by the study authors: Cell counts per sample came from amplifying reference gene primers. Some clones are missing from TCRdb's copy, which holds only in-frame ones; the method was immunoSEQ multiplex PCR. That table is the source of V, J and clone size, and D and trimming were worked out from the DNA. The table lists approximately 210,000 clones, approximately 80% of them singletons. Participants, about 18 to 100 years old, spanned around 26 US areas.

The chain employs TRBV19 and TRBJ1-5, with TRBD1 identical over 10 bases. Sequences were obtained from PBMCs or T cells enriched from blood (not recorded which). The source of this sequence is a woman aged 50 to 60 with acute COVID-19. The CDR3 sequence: CASSIAGTGVVGNQPQHF. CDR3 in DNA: TGTGCCAGTAGTATAGCCGGGACAGGGGTTGTCGGCAATCAGCCCCAGCATTTT.